This T cell receptor (beta chain) was captured by sequencing in a study of Graves' ophthalmopathy and Graves' hyperthyroidism. V lost 5 bases to trimming and J lost 2 bases, with 15 bases between them. Germline V CDR1 and CDR2: MNHEY, SMNVEV (reference sequence). There are 15 residues in the CDR3. This clonotype was detected a few times. Amplification of the TCR beta CDR3 regions used RNA transcripts (as template). First-round RT-PCR with HTBI primers preceded a second-round multiplex PCR. TCRdb called the multiplex PCR reads again in MiXCR, with one record for every CDR3 protein. The repertoire holds about 220,000 distinct CDR3 sequences, with 20% to 25% as singletons.

The sequenced material came from peripheral blood. This chain links TRBV27 with TRBJ2-5, with unresolved D. The clonotype originates from a woman aged 45-65 years with Graves' ophthalmopathy. This CDR3 is CASSPRVTEQETQYF. The DNA of the CDR3 is TGTGCCAGCAGTCCCCGGGTGACGGAACAAGAGACCCAGTACTTC.